This record concerns one T cell receptor (beta chain) sequence. The antigen remains undetermined. This record belongs to a study of T-cell reconstitution after alpha-beta-depleted transplantation in children. General observations from the study: Two months or so post-transplant, alpha-beta T cells reportedly derived from several hundred expanded graft clones. One year post-transplant, T-cell counts and diversity were largely derived from T cells produced anew.

Unique molecular identifiers tagged the TCRbeta library. One entry per CDR3 protein, called by TCRdb with MiXCR from the PCR reads. The sample lists about 300,000 distinct CDR3 sequences; 6% to 10% were seen once. The CDR3 is 15 residues long. Germline V CDR1 and CDR2: MDHEN, SYDVKM. With 5 bases clipped from V and 1 base from J, the junction kept 5 bases outside the gene matches. The chain carries TRBV28 and TRBJ2-5; 9 bases are shared with TRBD2. The sample in question was peripheral blood, obtained 360 days after TCRalphabeta/CD19-depleted stem cell transplant. The TCR was taken from a female patient aged 2-15 years who had a stem cell transplant for Fanconi anemia, so the T cells may come from the graft donor. The CDR3 here is CASSGNSGSQETQYF. Written as DNA, the CDR3 is TGTGCCAGCAGTGGGAATAGCGGGAGCCAAGAGACCCAGTACTTC.